This paragraph reports one TCR beta chain. This clonotype has only a few counts. Its cognate antigen has yet to be identified. No quality values exist for individual bases; no much larger clone is one base distant. This sample was taken from a study of CD8 T cells in ankylosing spondylitis (dated by TCRdb to 2016 to 2017). General notes on the study: The study set out to find disease-linked TCR variants by profiling T cell receptor beta repertoires in ankylosing spondylitis patients and healthy donors. Peripheral blood samples were taken, and synovial fluid was additionally collected from ankylosing spondylitis patients. The whole study cohort included 95 to 130 healthy donors and 25 or so ankylosing spondylitis patients.

Reads for this sample came from an Illumina HiSeq 2500. TCR beta libraries were prepared by quantitative 5'-RACE with molecular barcodes. The original pipeline was this. A new computational method, built on a probabilistic model of VDJ rearrangement, was used to identify disease-linked TCR variants. The public reads were run again by TCRdb, first through fastp at Q25 and then through MiXCR, and only productive beta chains were kept. Entries that share a CDR3 protein sequence are merged under the most common genes and DNA. For this entry, the V and J calls and clone size follow TCRdb and not the study's own pipeline. The sample yields roughly 230,000 distinct CDR3 sequences; 15% to 20% were counted once. The top ten constitute around 30% of the sample. The investigation overall reported the following: Blood from ankylosing spondylitis patients appeared to be characterized by a TCR beta motif made up of under ten highly homologous amino acid variants. Significant enrichment of the disease-linked clones was reported in matched synovial fluid samples from ankylosing spondylitis patients. Some TCR beta motif variants had previously been reported in synovial fluid and blood of reactive arthritis patients, which suggested common disease-initiation mechanisms. A CD8+ phenotype was shown by the disease-linked clones, which were found at relatively low frequencies in peripheral blood.

The trim is 6 bases for V and 5 bases for J, with a gap of 19 bases between the germline ends. The CDR3 numbers 15 residues from cysteine through phenylalanine. The kept DNA is CDR3 alone, 45 bases in frame from the first base. The chain uses TRBV12-3 or TRBV12-4 and TRBJ2-5, and possibly TRBD1, on 7 matching bases. The source material was blood, either unsorted or a sorted T cell fraction (not recorded which). The TCR was taken from a male donor with ankylosing spondylitis or in good health (not recorded which). The CDR3 protein sequence reads: CASRAPGDSRETQYF. In nucleotides, the sequence is TGTGCCAGCAGGGCTCCGGGGGACAGCCGTGAGACCCAGTACTTC.